Each of the 2 T cell receptor beta chains below was sequenced from the same sample in a study of blood T cell repertoires in COVID-19. Method: immunoSEQ multiplex PCR; TCRdb's copy keeps in-frame clones and lacks some. The sample contains under 300,000 clones, approximately 80% of which appear only once. Source material: peripheral blood. The receptors here all came from a woman of 80 years or more with active or convalescent COVID-19.

V gene TRBV7-9 combines with J gene TRBJ2-7, with 9 bases identical to TRBD1. Losses at the gene ends were 1 base for V and 3 bases for J; bases not matched to a gene: 10. This CDR3 has 17 amino acids. Germline assignment: CDR1 SEHNR and CDR2 FQNEAQ (reference sequence). The CDR3 nucleotides read TGTGCCAGCAGCTTAGTCGTTTGGGGGACAGGGAACTACGAGCAGTACTTC. Its translation: CASSLVVWGTGNYEQYF.

The chain recombines TRBV6-2 or TRBV6-3 with TRBJ2-7; TRBD1 aligns across 9 bases. The CDR3 spans 16 residues. V lost 6 bases to trimming and J lost 3 bases; unmatched junction nucleotides: 12. Germline values: CDR1 MNHEY, CDR2 SVGEGT. CDR3 sequence (DNA): TGTGCCAGCAGCCCTTTGACAGGGGGATTTATCTACGAGCAGTACTTC. Protein: CASSPLTGGFIYEQYF.